This TCR beta chain was sequenced in a study of spatial heterogeneity in lung cancer. Study background: Raw reads showed each unique TCR and UMI combination turning up more than ten times on average. General study findings and limits: Expanded alpha and beta TCR counts within tumors tracked tumor mutation counts. Alpha and beta chain coverage of tumor T cells was estimated at about 6.8% and 14%, respectively.

Time point reported: sample taken at primary tumor resection. TCRdb re-analysed the 5' RACE reads in MiXCR, keeping a single row per CDR3 protein. The sample has nearly 10,000 distinct CDR3 sequences, over 6% seen once; the top ten hold about 9.5%. The germline gives CDR1 LGHNA, CDR2 YNFKEQ. The CDR3 consists of 13 residues. V was cut by 0 bases and J by 4 bases, with 4 bases left in between. This clonotype was recorded at least ten times. What it binds is unknown. With the library built for alpha chains, this beta chain is off target and its frequency is not meaningful. Source: lung tumor tissue, taken at surgery. This clonotype was sampled from a male donor with early-stage non-small cell lung cancer. The rearrangement links TRBV4-2 to TRBJ1-5; D call uncertain. The CDR3 DNA sequence: TGTGCCAGCAGCCAAGATCTGAATCAGCCCCAGCATTTT. This encodes CASSQDLNQPQHF.